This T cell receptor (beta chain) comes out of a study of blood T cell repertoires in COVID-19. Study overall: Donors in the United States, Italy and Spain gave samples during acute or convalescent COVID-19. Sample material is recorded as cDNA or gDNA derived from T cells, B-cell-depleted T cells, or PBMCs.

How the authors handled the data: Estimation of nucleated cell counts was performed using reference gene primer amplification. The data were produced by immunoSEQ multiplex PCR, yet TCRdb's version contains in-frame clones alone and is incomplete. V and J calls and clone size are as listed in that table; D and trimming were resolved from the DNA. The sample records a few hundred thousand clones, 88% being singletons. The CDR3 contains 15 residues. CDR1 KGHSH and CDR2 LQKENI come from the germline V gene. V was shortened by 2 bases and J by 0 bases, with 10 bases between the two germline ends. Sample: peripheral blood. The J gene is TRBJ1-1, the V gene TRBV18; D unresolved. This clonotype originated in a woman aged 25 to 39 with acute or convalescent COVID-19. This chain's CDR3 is CASSPTTGLNTEAFF. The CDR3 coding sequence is TGTGCCAGCTCACCAACGACGGGGTTGAACACTGAAGCTTTCTTT.